This TCR beta chain was captured by sequencing in a study of blood T cells in healthy people across ages. Whole-study findings and limits: TCR beta diversity tracked closely with naive T cell percentage.

It was with a sample-barcoded 5' primer and a J-beta primer mix that a second PCR of roughly 7 to 12 cycles was run. MiXCR, applied by TCRdb to the 5' RACE reads, yields one record per CDR3 protein. Of 700,000 to 800,000 distinct CDR3 sequences in the sample, roughly 45% are singletons; the top ten hold more than 20%. Germline loops: CDR1 SGHKS, CDR2 YYEKEE (reference sequence). The CDR3 has 15 residues. Trimming cost V 1 base and J 3 bases, with 14 bases left between them. In its sample, this clonotype was seen a few times. Its antigen is not known. V gene TRBV5-5 combines with J gene TRBJ2-7, with D perhaps matching TRBD1 (5 bases). Sequenced input: blood. The source of this sequence is a woman aged 55-69 years in good health. The CDR3, as DNA: TGTGCCAGCAGCTTGACGGCAGGGAATGGCTACGAGCAGTACTTC. This gives the protein CASSLTAGNGYEQYF.